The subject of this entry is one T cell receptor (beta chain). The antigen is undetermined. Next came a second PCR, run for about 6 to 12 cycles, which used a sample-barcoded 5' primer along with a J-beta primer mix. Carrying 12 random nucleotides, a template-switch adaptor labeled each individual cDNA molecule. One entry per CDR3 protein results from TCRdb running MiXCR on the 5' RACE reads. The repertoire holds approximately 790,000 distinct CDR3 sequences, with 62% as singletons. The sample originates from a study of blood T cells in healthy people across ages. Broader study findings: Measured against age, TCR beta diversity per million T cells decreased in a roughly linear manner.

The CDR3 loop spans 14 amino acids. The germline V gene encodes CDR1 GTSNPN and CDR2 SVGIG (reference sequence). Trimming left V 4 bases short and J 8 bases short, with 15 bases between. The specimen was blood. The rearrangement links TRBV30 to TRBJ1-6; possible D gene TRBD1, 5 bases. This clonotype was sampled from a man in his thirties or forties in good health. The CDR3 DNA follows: TGTGCCTGGACGACCGGGACCACAGATTCACCCCTCCACTTT. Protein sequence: CAWTTGTTDSPLHF.